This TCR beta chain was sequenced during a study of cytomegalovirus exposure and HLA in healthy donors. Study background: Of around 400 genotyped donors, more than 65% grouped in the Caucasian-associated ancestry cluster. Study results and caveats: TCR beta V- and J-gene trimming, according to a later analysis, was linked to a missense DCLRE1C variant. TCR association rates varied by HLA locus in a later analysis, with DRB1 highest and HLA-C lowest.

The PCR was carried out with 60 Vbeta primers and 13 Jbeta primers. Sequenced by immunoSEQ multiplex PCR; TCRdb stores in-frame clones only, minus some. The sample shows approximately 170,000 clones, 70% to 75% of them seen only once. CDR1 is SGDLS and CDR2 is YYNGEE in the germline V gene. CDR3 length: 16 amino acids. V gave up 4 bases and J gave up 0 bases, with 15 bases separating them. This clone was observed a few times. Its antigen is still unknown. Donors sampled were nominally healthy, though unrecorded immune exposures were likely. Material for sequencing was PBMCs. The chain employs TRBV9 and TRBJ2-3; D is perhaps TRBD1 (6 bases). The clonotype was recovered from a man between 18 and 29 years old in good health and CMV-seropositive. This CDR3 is CASSTRAGASTDTQYF. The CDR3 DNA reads TGTGCCAGCAGCACCCGGGCAGGGGCCAGCACAGATACGCAGTATTTT.